Below are 20 T cell receptor beta chains sequenced from a single sample in a study of blood T cell repertoires in COVID-19. The table came from immunoSEQ multiplex PCR; TCRdb's copy has only in-frame clones and leaves some out. The sample consists of about 24,000 clones, approximately 86% of them appearing once. Sequenced material: peripheral blood. Source of these receptors: a man aged 50 to 59 with active COVID-19.

V and J are TRBV4-2 and TRBJ2-5; the match to TRBD2 covers 10 bases. This CDR3 is 16 amino acids long. J gave up 3 bases and V 4 bases, and 8 bases lay outside the gene matches. The germline V gene has CDR1 LGHNA and CDR2 YNFKEQ. The CDR3 DNA follows: TGTGCCAGCAGCCTCGGGCCTAGCGGGGGTAAAGAGACCCAGTACTTC. Protein product: CASSLGPSGGKETQYF.

V and J are TRBV6-5 and TRBJ1-5; TRBD1 aligns across 7 bases. Germline V lookup: CDR1 MNHEY, CDR2 SVGAGI. The V gene end was trimmed by 5 bases and the J gene end by 1 base; junction bases not matched to a gene: 5. This CDR3 region has 15 residues. The CDR3 is CASSPDRVSNQPQHF. CDR3 coding DNA: TGTGCCAGCAGTCCCGACAGGGTGAGCAATCAGCCCCAGCATTTT.

This chain connects TRBV12-5 to TRBJ1-1, with D unclear. The V gene's germline CDR1 is LGHNT and CDR2 FRNRAP. Trimming removed 1 base from V and 3 bases from J, with 6 bases in between. CDR3 length: 13 residues. Written as DNA, the CDR3 is TGTGCTAGTGGTTTGGACAAACACACTGAAGCTTTCTTT. Translation: CASGLDKHTEAFF.

The sample holds one count of this clone. The chain's CDR3 is CASRIRLAETQYF. The CDR3 DNA sequence: TGTGCCAGCAGAATCCGACTAGCTGAGACCCAGTACTTC. This sequence joins TRBV6-5 and TRBJ2-5; TRBD2 aligns across 7 bases. This CDR3 contains 13 residues. V shed 6 bases and J 5 bases; nucleotides not matched to a gene: 6. The V gene's germline CDR1 is MNHEY and CDR2 SVGAGI.

The chain links TRBV7-2 to TRBJ2-5, with a possible D match to TRBD1 (5 bases). This CDR3 comprises 15 residues. From germline, CDR1 is SGHTA and CDR2 FQGNSA. The ends were cut back, 1 base at V and 2 bases at J, with 11 bases in the middle. The chain's CDR3 is CASSLVGQPQETQYF. The CDR3 DNA sequence: TGTGCCAGCAGCTTAGTGGGGCAGCCGCAAGAGACCCAGTACTTC.

The chain combines TRBV30 with TRBJ2-1; the D gene is possibly TRBD2 (5 bases). The CDR3 extends over 14 amino acids. The V and J ends lost 6 bases and 1 base respectively, with 13 bases between them. CDR1 and CDR2 from the germline V gene are GTSNPN and SVGIG (reference sequence). The CDR3 loop reads CACLTPGSYNEQFF. The CDR3 region has the DNA TGTGCCTGTCTAACCCCGGGATCCTACAATGAGCAGTTCTTC.

The gene calls are TRBV7-6 and TRBJ1-5, with 10 bases that match TRBD1. V dropped 6 bases and J dropped 0; count of bases not matched to a gene: 11. This CDR3 contains 18 residues. CDR1 SGHVS and CDR2 FNYEAQ come from the germline V gene. The CDR3 sequence is CASSPGGDRGYSNQPQHF. In DNA, the CDR3 is TGTGCCAGCAGTCCGGGGGGGGACAGGGGATATAGCAATCAGCCCCAGCATTTT.

The chain recombines TRBV5-4 with TRBJ2-5, with D maybe TRBD1 (5 bases). Trimming stripped 1 base from V and 4 bases from J, with 5 bases between. Germline CDR1 is SGHNT and CDR2 is YYREEE (reference sequence). The CDR3 totals 12 residues. This CDR3 reads CASSLQGETQYF. The CDR3 DNA reads as TGTGCCAGCAGCTTGCAGGGAGAGACCCAGTACTTC.

V usage is TRBV29-1 and J usage is TRBJ2-7; possibly TRBD2 for D (6 bases). V shed 4 bases and J shed 2 bases, with 9 bases lying between them. Germline assignment: CDR1 SQVTM and CDR2 ANQGSEA. This CDR3 is 12 amino acids long. The CDR3 is CSVARGTYEQYF. For the CDR3, the DNA is TGCAGCGTTGCCCGGGGGACCTACGAGCAGTACTTC.

The CDR3 protein is CASSLGPRNNEQFF. CDR3 nucleotides: TGTGCCAGCAGCTTAGGCCCTAGAAACAATGAGCAGTTCTTC. The rearrangement joins TRBV7-2 to TRBJ2-1; D is uncertain. Germline-derived CDR1 and CDR2 are SGHTA and FQGNSA. Trimming removed 1 base from V and 5 bases from J, with 9 bases in between. The CDR3 has 14 residues.

This chain uses TRBV11-2 with TRBJ2-3; 9 positions match TRBD2. The CDR3 length is 17 residues. Germline V gene lookup returns CDR1 SGHAT and CDR2 FQNNGV. Losses at the gene ends were 5 bases for V and 4 bases for J; bases not matched to a gene: 13. As DNA, the CDR3 is TGTGCCAGCAGCCCTCCCCCTATGCGGGGGGGCCCAGATACGCAGTATTTT. It yields the protein CASSPPPMRGGPDTQYF.

This chain links TRBV9 with TRBJ1-1; 7 bases line up with TRBD1. Germline CDR1 SGDLS, CDR2 YYNGEE. The trim removed 4 bases at V and 4 bases at J, leaving 7 bases unmatched. This CDR3 contains 14 residues. The CDR3 sequence: CASSPRGTATEAFF. CDR3 sequence (DNA): TGTGCCAGCAGCCCCCGGGGGACAGCCACTGAAGCTTTCTTT. Filled out from reference TRBV9 and TRBJ1-1, the complete variable domain reads DSGVTQTPKHLITATGQRVTLRCSPRSGDLSVYWYQQSLDQGLQFLIQYYNGEERAKGNILERFSAQQFPDLHSELNLSSLELGDSALYFCASSPRGTATEAFFGQGTRLTVV.

The CDR3 nucleotides are TGCGCCAGCAGCCACGACAGATTGAGCTATGAAAAACTGTTTTTT. It specifies CASSHDRLSYEKLFF. V and J are TRBV4-3 and TRBJ1-4; TRBD1 might be the D (5 bases). V dropped 3 bases and J dropped 6 bases, with 14 bases sitting between them. The germline V gene encodes CDR1 LGHNA and CDR2 YSLEER. The CDR3 is made up of 15 amino acids.

V is TRBV5-4 and J is TRBJ1-1; D call uncertain. Per the germline V gene, CDR1 is SGHNT and CDR2 is YYREEE (reference sequence). The CDR3 runs 13 residues. Trimming stripped 2 bases from V and 0 bases from J, with 5 bases between. This CDR3 is CASSFQMNTEAFF. CDR3 DNA: TGTGCCAGCAGCTTTCAAATGAACACTGAAGCTTTCTTT.

The chain employs TRBV7-2 and TRBJ2-7, with 13 bases aligning to TRBD2. The V and J ends lost 5 bases and 0 bases, in that order; junction bases with no gene match: 10. The CDR3 contains 18 residues. CDR1 SGHTA and CDR2 FQGNSA come from the germline V gene. CDR3 protein: CASSPIRLAGGLSYEQYF. For the CDR3, the DNA is TGTGCCAGCAGCCCGATCCGACTAGCGGGGGGACTCTCCTACGAGCAGTACTTC.

The chain has TRBV5-4 and TRBJ2-1; D uncertain. There are 15 residues in the CDR3. V was clipped by 0 bases and J by 4 bases, with 11 bases between them. CDR1 is SGHNT, CDR2 YYREEE, per germline (reference sequence). The CDR3 region is CASSLDPEAYNEQFF. DNA for the CDR3: TGTGCCAGCAGCTTGGACCCAGAGGCGTACAATGAGCAGTTCTTC.

This sequence joins TRBV14 and TRBJ1-2, with 10 bases matching TRBD1. V shed 5 bases and J 4 bases; nucleotides not matched to a gene: 7. This CDR3 has 15 residues. CDR1 is SGHDN, CDR2 FVKESK, per germline. The CDR3 loop reads CASSTRQGAVYGYTF. The CDR3 DNA is TGTGCCAGCAGCACCCGACAGGGGGCTGTCTATGGCTACACCTTC.

J is TRBJ2-4 and V is TRBV2; tentative D call: TRBD1 (5 bases). Deletions cut 2 bases from V and 2 bases from J, with 13 bases between. Germline-derived CDR1 and CDR2 are SNHLY and FYNNEI. The CDR3 contains 16 residues. CDR3 sequence reads: CASSEMGQGTKNIQYF. The CDR3 DNA sequence: TGTGCCAGCAGTGAAATGGGGCAGGGTACCAAAAACATTCAGTACTTC. Drawing the rest from reference TRBV2 and TRBJ2-4, the complete variable domain is EPEVTQTPSHQVTQMGQEVILRCVPISNHLYFYWYRQILGQKVEFLVSFYNNEISEKSEIFDDQFSVERPDGSNFTLKIRSTKLEDSAMYFCASSEMGQGTKNIQYFGAGTRLSVL.

The chain combines TRBV6-6 with TRBJ2-7; 9 nucleotides match TRBD2. The germline gives CDR1 MNHNY, CDR2 SVGAGI (reference sequence). J lost 13 bases, V lost 6 bases, and 10 bases had no gene match. CDR3 length: 12 residues. CDR3 coding DNA: TGTGCCAGCAGGGAAGGGACTAGCCGATCCTACTTC. The encoded protein is CASREGTSRSYF.

This sequence joins TRBV30 and TRBJ1-1; no clear D. Germline loops: CDR1 GTSNPN, CDR2 SVGIG (reference sequence). V was shortened by 5 bases and J by 1 base, with 2 bases between the two germline ends. CDR3 length: 10 amino acids. CDR3 in DNA: TGTGCCTGGCAGAACACTGAAGCTTTCTTT. This codes for CAWQNTEAFF.